The entry that follows covers one T cell receptor (beta chain) sequence. The antigen it recognizes is unknown. Nothing much larger sits one base from this clone, and base qualities are not available. The immunoSEQ Assay, a bias-controlled multiplex PCR, was used to amplify TCRbeta CDR3 regions from genomic DNA. Under the source paper's analysis protocol: Within the assay, amplification of reference gene primers was used to estimate how many nucleated cells each sample contained. To quantify the absolute abundance of each unique TCRbeta CDR3 rearrangement, sequence reads were collapsed and filtered. For each sample, productive Simpson clonality was calculated by taking the square root of Simpson's diversity index across productive rearrangements. The table was pulled from immuneACCESS by TCRdb, which kept in-frame rearrangements only. Such tables lose some clones; where checked, under half of the loss comes from unresolved V genes, and the rest has no known cause. V, J and clone size are those of that table, while D and trimming were read from the DNA. This sample lists about 280,000 clones; around 89% were detected once. The ten largest account for about 4% of the sample.

In the prospective study, participants were 18 to 89 years old, resided in 20 to 30 geographic areas of the United States, and were enrolled through a virtual design. In the prospective study, participants were assigned to cohorts based on the clinical history participants reported in a screening survey and a study questionnaire. In the prospective study, whole blood, serum and a nasopharyngeal or oropharyngeal swab were collected from each participant by mobile phlebotomists. Over an approximately 2-month period, participants in the prospective study had the option of providing additional blood draws and questionnaires. Before DNA extraction, prospective study blood samples were shipped either frozen or at room temperature. CDR1 and CDR2 were assigned from the germline V gene as SGHRS and YFSETQ. The CDR3 runs 14 amino acids, cysteine and phenylalanine included. Left in the record is the CDR3 DNA by itself, 42 bases read in frame from the first base. V is reduced by 0 bases and J by 7 bases, leaving a spacing of 13 bases between them.

The data belong to a study of blood T cell repertoires in COVID-19 (TCRdb year 2020). For context, the study as a whole: Samples from collaborators originated in the United States, Italy and Spain and spanned both the acute and convalescent phases of COVID-19. The material from the prospective study consisted of cDNA or gDNA derived from T cells, B-cell-depleted T cells, or PBMCs. The dataset comprised deeply sampled blood TCRbeta repertoires from subjects exposed to, actively infected with, or recovered from COVID-19. The repertoires were released in a freely available public database intended as a resource for research on the immune response to SARS-CoV-2. The samples were drawn from two sources: the first 160 participants of the ongoing ImmuneRACE study, and 950 to 1,500 subjects contributed by 6 global collaborators. Sample metadata almost always included a de-identified subject ID, COVID-19 status, age in years and sex. Where available, HLA class I and class II types were obtained from metadata supplied by the sample provider rather than from assay-based typing. What the research found in general, with its limitations: The quantity of clinical and demographic metadata differed by source and by participant and was supplied without curation.

This clonotype was obtained from a woman aged 25-40 years with acute COVID-19. Sequenced: PBMCs or T cells enriched from blood (not recorded which). The chain is assembled from TRBV5-1 and TRBJ1-1, with a tentative D gene TRBD1 over 6 matching bases. CDR3 loop: CASSLAGGADEAFF. The DNA is TGCGCCAGCAGCTTGGCCGGGGGGGCAGATGAAGCTTTCTTT.